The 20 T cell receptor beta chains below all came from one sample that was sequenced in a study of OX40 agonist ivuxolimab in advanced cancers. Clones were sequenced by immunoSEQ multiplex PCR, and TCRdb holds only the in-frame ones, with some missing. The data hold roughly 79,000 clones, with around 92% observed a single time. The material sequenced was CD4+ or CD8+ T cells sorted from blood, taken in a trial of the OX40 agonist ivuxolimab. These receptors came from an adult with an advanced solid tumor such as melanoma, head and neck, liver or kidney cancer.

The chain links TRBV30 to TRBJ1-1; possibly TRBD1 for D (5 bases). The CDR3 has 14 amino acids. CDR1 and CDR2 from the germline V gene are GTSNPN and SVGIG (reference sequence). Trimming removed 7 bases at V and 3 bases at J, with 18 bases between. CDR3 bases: TGTGCCTCTCCGCGCGAGGGGCGGGACACTGAAGCTTTCTTT. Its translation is CASPREGRDTEAFF.

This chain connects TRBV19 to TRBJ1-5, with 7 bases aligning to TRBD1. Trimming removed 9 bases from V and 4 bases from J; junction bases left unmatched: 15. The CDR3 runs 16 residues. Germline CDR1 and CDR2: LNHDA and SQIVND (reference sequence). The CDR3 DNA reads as TGTGCCAGCAAAGGGCCCGGACAGGTGAGGAATCAGCCCCAGCATTTT. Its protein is CASKGPGQVRNQPQHF.

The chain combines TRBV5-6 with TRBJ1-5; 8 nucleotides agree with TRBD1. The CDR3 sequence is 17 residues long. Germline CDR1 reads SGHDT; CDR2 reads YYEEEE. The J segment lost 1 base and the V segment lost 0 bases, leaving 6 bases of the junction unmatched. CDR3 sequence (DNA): TGTGCCAGCAGCTTGGGGACAGGGTCCCACAGCAATCAGCCCCAGCATTTT. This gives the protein CASSLGTGSHSNQPQHF.

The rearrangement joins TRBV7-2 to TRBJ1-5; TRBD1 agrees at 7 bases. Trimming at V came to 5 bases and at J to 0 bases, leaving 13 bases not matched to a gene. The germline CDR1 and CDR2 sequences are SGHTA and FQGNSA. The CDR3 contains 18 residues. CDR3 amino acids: CASSQDRVGVGSNQPQHF. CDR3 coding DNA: TGTGCCAGCAGCCAAGACAGGGTGGGAGTTGGTAGCAATCAGCCCCAGCATTTT.

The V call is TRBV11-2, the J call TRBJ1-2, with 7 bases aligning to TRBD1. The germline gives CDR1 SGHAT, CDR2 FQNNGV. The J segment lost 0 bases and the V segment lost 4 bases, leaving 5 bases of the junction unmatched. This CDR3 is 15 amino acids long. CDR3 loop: CASSSQGGANYGYTF. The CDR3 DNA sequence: TGTGCCAGCAGCTCTCAGGGGGGCGCTAACTATGGCTACACCTTC.

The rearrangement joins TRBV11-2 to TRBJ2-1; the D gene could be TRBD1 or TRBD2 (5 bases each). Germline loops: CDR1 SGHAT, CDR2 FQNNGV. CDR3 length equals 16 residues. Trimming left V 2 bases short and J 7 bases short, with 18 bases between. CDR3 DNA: TGTGCCAGCAGCTTACCCGGGACCATTGGAACTAATGAGCAGTTCTTC. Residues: CASSLPGTIGTNEQFF.

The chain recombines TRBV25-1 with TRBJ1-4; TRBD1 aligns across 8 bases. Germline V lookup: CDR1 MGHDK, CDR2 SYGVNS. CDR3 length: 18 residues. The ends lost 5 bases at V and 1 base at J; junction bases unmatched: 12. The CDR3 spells CASSPYPGGSGTNEKLFF. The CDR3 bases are TGTGCCAGCAGTCCTTACCCAGGGGGCTCGGGAACTAATGAAAAACTGTTTTTT.

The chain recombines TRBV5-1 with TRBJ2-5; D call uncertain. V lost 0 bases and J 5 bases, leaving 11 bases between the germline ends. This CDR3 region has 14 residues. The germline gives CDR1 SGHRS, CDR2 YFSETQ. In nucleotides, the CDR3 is TGCGCCAGCAGCTTGGTGCCCACCCGGGAGACCCAGTACTTC. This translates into CASSLVPTRETQYF. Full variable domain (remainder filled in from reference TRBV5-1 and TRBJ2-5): KAGVTQTPRYLIKTRGQQVTLSCSPISGHRSVSWYQQTPGQGLQFLFEYFSETQRNKGNFPGRFSGRQFSNSRSEMNVSTLELGDSALYLCASSLVPTRETQYFGPGTRLLVL.

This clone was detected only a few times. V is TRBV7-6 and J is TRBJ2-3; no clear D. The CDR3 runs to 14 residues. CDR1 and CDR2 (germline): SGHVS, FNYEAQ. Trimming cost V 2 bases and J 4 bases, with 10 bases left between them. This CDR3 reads CASSLNYGPDTQYF. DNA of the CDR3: TGTGCCAGCAGCTTAAATTACGGGCCAGATACGCAGTATTTT.

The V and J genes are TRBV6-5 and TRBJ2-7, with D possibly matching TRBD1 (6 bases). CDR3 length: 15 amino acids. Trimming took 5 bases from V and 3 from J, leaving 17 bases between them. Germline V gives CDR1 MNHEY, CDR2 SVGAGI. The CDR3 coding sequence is TGTGCCAGCAGTCCCCAATCAGGGGTAAACTACGAGCAGTACTTC. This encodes CASSPQSGVNYEQYF.

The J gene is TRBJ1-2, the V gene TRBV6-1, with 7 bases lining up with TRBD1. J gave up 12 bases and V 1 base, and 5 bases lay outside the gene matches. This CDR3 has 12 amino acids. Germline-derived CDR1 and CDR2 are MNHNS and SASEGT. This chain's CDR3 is CASSEELGGHTF. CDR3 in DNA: TGTGCCAGCAGTGAAGAGCTAGGGGGCCACACCTTC.

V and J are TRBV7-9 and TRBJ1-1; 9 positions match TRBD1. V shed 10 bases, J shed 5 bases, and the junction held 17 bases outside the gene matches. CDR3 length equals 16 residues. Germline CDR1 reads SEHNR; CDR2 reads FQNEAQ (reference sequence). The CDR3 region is CANTGPSTTGGTEAFF. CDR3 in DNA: TGTGCCAACACCGGCCCCAGTACGACAGGGGGTACTGAAGCTTTCTTT.

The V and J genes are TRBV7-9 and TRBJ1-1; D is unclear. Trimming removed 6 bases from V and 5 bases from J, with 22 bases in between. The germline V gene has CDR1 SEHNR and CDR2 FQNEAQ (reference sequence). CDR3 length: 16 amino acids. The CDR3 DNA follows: TGTGCCAGCAGACATAGATTAGAAGGTCATCGAACTGAAGCTTTCTTT. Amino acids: CASRHRLEGHRTEAFF.

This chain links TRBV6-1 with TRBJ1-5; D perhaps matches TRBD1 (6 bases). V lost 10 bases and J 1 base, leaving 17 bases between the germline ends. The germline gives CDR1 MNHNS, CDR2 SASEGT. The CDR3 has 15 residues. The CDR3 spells CATADRRESNQPQHF. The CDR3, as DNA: TGTGCCACCGCTGACAGGCGGGAAAGCAATCAGCCCCAGCATTTT.

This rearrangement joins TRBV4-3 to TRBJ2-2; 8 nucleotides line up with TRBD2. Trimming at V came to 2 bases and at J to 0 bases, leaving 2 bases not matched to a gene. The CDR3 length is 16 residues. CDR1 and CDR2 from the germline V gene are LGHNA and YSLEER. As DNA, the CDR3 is TGCGCCAGCAGCCAATTTAGCGGGACGAACACCGGGGAGCTGTTTTTT. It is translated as CASSQFSGTNTGELFF.

CDR3 region: CASSLEGDPINEQFF. In DNA form, the CDR3 reads TGTGCCAGCAGCTTAGAGGGGGATCCAATCAATGAGCAGTTCTTC. V gene TRBV11-2 combines with J gene TRBJ2-1; D is perhaps TRBD1 or TRBD2 (5 bases each). This CDR3 contains 15 residues. Trimming pared 0 bases from V and 6 bases from J, leaving 12 bases between. CDR1 SGHAT and CDR2 FQNNGV come from the germline V gene.

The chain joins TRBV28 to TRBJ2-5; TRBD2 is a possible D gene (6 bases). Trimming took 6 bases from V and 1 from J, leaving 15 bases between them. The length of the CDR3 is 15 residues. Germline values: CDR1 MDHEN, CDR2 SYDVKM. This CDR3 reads CASSLPGTFQETQYF. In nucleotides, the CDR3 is TGTGCCAGCAGCCTACCAGGGACTTTCCAAGAGACCCAGTACTTC.

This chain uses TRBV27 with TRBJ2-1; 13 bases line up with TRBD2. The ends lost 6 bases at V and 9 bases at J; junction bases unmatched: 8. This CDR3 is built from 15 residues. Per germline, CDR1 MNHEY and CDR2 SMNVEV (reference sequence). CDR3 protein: CASRPTSGRAIEQFF. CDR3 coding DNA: TGTGCCAGCAGGCCAACTAGCGGGAGGGCTATTGAGCAGTTCTTC.

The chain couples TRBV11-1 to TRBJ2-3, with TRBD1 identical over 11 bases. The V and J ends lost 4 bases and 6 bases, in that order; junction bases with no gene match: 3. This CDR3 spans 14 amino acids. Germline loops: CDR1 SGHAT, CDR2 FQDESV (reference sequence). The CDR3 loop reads CASSWDRGGDTQYF. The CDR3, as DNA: TGTGCCAGCAGCTGGGACAGGGGGGGCGATACGCAGTATTTT.

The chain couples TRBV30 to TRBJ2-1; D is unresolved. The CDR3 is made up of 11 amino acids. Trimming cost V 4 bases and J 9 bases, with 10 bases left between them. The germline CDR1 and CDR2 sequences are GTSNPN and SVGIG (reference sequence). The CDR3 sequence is CAWMILREQFF. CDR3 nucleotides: TGTGCCTGGATGATTTTGCGTGAGCAGTTCTTC. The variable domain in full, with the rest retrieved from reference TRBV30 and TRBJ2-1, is SQTIHQWPATLVQPVGSPLSLECTVEGTSNPNLYWYRQAAGRGLQLLFYSVGIGQISSEVPQNLSASRPQDRQFILSSKKLLLSDSGFYLCAWMILREQFFGPGTRLTVL.